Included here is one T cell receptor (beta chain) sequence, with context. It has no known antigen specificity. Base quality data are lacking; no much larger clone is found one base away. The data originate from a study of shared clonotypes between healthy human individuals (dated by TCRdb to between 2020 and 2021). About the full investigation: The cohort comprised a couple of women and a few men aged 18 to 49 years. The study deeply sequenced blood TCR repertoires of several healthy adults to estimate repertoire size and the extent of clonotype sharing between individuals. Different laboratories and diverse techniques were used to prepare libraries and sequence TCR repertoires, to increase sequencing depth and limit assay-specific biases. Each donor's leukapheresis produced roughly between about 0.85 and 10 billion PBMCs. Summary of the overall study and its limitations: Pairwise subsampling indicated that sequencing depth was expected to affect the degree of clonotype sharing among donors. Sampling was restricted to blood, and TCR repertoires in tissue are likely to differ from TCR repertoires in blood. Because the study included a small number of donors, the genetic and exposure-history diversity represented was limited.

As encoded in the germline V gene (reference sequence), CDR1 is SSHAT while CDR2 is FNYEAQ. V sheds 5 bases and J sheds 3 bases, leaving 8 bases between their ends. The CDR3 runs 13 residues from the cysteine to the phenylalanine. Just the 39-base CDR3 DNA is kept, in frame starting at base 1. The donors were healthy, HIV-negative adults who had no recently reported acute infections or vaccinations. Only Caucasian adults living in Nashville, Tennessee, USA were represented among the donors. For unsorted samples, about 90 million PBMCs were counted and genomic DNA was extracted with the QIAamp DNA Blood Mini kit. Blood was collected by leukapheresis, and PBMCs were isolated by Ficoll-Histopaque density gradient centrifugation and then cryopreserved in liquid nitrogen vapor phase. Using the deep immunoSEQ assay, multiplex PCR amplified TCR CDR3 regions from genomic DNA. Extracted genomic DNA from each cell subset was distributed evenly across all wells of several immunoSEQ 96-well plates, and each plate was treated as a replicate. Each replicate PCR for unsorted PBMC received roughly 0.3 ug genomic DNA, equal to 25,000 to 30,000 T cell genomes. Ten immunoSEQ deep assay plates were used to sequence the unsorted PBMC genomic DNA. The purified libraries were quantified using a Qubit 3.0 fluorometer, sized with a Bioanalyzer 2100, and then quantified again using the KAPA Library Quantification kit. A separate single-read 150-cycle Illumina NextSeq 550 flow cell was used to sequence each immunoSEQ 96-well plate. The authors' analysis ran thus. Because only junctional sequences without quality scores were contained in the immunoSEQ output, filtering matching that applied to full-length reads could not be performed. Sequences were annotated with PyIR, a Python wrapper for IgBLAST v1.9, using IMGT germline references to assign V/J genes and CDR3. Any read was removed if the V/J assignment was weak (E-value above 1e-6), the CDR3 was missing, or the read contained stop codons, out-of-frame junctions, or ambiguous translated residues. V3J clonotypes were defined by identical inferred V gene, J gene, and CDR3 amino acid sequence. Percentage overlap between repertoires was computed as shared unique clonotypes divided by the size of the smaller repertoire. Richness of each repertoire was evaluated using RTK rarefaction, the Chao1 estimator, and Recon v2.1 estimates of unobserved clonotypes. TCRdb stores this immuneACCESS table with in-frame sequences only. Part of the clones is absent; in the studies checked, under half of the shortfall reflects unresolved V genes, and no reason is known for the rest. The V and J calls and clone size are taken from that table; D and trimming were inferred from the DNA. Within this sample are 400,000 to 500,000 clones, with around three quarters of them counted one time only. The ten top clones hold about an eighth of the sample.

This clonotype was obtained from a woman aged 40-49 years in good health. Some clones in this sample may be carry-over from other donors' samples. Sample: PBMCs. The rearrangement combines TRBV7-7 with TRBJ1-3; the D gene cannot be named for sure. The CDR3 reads CASSDDLGNTIYF. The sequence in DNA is TGTGCCAGCAGCGATGATCTTGGAAACACCATATATTTT.